This T cell receptor beta chain was observed in a study of T-cell memory formation after mild COVID-19. Turning to the study itself: Across donors, TCR clusters were largely donor specific.

Germline lookup yields CDR1 SGHRS and CDR2 YFSETQ. CDR3 length: 17 amino acids. The J segment lost 0 bases and the V segment lost 4 bases, leaving 12 bases of the junction unmatched. A remark on this clonotype: What it binds is unknown.

Findings of the study overall: Memory cells collected pre-infection included some clones that later responded, suggesting cross-reactive memory joined.

5'RACE primed at constant segments yielded TCR alpha and TCR beta cDNA libraries bearing sample barcodes and UMIs. TCRdb re-called the 5' RACE reads through MiXCR, storing one row per CDR3 protein. The data contain 270,000 or so distinct CDR3 sequences, 16% of them singletons. This chain joins TRBV5-1 and TRBJ1-2, with 7 bases fitting TRBD1. The sequenced sample was PBMCs or a T cell subset sorted from them (not recorded which). The receptor's source is a man younger than 30 who had mild COVID-19 (a few samples of this study predate the infection). Cell type and time point are not known. CDR3 in DNA: TGCGCCAGCAGCCCCACCCTGAGGCAGGGGGCTAACTATGGCTACACCTTC. It codes for CASSPTLRQGANYGYTF. Using reference TRBV5-1 and TRBJ1-2 for the parts outside the CDR3, the full variable domain is KAGVTQTPRYLIKTRGQQVTLSCSPISGHRSVSWYQQTPGQGLQFLFEYFSETQRNKGNFPGRFSGRQFSNSRSEMNVSTLELGDSALYLCASSPTLRQGANYGYTFGSGTRLTVV.